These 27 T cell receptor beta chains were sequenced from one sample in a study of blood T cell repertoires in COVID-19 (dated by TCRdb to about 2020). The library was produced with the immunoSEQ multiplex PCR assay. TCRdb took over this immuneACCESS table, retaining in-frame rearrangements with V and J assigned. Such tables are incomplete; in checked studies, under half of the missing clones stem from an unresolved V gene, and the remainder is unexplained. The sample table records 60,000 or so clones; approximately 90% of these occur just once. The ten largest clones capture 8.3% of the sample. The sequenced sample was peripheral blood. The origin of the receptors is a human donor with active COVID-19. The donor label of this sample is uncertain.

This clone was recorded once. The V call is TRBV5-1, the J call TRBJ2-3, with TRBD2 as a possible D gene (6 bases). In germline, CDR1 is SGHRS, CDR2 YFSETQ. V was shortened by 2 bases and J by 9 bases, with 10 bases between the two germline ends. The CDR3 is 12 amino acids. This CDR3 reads CASSFEAGTQYF. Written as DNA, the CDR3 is TGCGCCAGCAGCTTTGAAGCGGGCACGCAGTATTTT.

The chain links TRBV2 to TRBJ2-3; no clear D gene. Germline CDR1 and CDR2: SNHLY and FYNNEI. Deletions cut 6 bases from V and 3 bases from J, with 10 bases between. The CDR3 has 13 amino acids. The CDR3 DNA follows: TGTGCCAGCAGGGTCTCTAGAACAGATACGCAGTATTTT. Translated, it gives CASRVSRTDTQYF.

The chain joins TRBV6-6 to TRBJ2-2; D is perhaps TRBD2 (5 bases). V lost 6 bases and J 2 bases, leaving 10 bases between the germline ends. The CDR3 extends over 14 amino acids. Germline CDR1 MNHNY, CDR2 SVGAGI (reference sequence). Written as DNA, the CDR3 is TGTGCCAGCAGACCACGGACTAACACCGGGGAGCTGTTTTTT. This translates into CASRPRTNTGELFF.

CDR3 residues: CASSVDAGVSQPQHF. In DNA form, the CDR3 reads TGTGCCAGCAGCGTAGATGCGGGAGTAAGTCAGCCCCAGCATTTT. The chain has TRBV9 and TRBJ1-5; D not resolved. Germline V gene lookup returns CDR1 SGDLS and CDR2 YYNGEE. The CDR3 is 15 amino acids. Trimming removed 0 bases from V and 6 bases from J, with 13 bases in between.

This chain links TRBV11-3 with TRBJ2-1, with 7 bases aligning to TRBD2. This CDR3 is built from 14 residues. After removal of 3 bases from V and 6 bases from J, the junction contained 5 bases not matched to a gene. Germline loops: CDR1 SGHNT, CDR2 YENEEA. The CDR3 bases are TGTGCCAGCAGCTTCAGCGGGGCGCTCAATGAGCAGTTCTTC. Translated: CASSFSGALNEQFF.

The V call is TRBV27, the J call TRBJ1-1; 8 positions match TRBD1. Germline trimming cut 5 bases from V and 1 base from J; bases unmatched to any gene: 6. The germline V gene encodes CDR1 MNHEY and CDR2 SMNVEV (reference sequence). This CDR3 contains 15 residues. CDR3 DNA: TGTGCCAGCAGTCCCCTCGGACAGGGGAACACTGAAGCTTTCTTT. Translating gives CASSPLGQGNTEAFF.

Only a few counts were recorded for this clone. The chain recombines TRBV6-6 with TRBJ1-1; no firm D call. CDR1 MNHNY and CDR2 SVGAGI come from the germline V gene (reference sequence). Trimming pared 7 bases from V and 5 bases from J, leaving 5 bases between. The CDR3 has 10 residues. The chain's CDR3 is CASIGTEAFF. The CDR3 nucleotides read TGTGCCAGCATCGGGACTGAAGCTTTCTTT.

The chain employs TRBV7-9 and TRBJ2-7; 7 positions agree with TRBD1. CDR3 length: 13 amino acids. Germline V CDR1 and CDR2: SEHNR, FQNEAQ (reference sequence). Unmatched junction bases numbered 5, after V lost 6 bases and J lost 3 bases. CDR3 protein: CASSLSGGYEQYF. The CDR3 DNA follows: TGTGCCAGCAGTCTCTCAGGGGGCTACGAGCAGTACTTC.

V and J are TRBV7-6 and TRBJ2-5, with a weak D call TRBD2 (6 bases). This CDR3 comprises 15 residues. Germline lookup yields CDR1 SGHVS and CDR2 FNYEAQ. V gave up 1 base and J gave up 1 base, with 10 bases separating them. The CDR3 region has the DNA TGTGCCAGCAGCTTAGAGGCGGGGACCCAAGAGACCCAGTACTTC. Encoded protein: CASSLEAGTQETQYF.

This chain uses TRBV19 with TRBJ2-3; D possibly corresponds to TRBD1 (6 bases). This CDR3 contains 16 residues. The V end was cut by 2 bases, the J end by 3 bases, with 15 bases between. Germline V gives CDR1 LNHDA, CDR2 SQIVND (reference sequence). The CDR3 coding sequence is TGTGCCAGTAGTATATTAGGAGGCAGGGGTACAGATACGCAGTATTTT. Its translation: CASSILGGRGTDTQYF.

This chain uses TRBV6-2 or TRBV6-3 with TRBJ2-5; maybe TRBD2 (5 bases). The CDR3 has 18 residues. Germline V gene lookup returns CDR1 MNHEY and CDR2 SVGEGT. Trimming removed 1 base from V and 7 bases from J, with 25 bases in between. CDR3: CASSYLSRASRKSGTQYF. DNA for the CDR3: TGTGCCAGCAGTTACTTAAGTAGGGCTAGCCGAAAGTCGGGGACCCAGTACTTC.

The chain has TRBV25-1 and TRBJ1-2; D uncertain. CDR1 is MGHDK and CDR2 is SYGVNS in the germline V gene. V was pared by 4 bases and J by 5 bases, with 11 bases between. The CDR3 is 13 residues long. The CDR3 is CASSASVGYGYTF. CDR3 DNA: TGTGCCAGCAGTGCCTCTGTCGGGTATGGCTACACCTTC.

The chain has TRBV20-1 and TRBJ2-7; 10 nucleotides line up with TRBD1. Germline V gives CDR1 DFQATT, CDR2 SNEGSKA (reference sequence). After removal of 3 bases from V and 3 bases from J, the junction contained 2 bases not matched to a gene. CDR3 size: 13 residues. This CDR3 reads CSASRDRGYEQYF. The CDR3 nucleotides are TGCAGTGCTAGTAGGGACAGGGGCTACGAGCAGTACTTC.

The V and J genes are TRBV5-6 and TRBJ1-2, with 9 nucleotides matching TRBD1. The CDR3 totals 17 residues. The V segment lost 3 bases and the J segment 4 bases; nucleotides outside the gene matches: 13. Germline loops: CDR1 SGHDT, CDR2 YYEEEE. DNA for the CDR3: TGTGCCAGCAGCTCCGGGACAGGGACCAACCGTATCTATGGCTACACCTTC. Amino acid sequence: CASSSGTGTNRIYGYTF.

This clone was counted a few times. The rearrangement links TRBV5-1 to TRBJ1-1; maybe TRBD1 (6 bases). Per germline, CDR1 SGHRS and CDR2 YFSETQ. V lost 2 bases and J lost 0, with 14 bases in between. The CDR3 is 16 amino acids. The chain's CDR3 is CASSFGQLSLNTEAFF. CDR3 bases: TGCGCCAGCAGCTTCGGACAGCTCTCATTGAACACTGAAGCTTTCTTT.

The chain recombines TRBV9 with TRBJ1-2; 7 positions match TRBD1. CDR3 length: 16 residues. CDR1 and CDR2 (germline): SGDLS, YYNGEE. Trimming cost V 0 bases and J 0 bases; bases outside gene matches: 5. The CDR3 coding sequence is TGTGCCAGCAGCGTAGGACAGGGAATAGCTAACTATGGCTACACCTTC. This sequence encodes CASSVGQGIANYGYTF.

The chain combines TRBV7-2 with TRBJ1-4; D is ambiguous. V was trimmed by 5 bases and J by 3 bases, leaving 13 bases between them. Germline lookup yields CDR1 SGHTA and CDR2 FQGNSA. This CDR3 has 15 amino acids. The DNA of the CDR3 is TGTGCCAGCAGCGCCGCCGGGGAAGCTAATGAAAAACTGTTTTTT. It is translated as CASSAAGEANEKLFF.

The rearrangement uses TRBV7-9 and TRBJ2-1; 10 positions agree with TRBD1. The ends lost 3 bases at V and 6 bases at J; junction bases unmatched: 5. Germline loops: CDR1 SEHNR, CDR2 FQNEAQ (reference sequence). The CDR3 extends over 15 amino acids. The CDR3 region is CASSFTGQGRNEQFF. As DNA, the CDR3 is TGTGCCAGCAGCTTTACGGGACAGGGGCGCAATGAGCAGTTCTTC.

The CDR3 DNA reads TGCAGTGCTAGTCTCGGGGATTACGAGCAGTACTTC. Its protein is CSASLGDYEQYF. The chain links TRBV20-1 to TRBJ2-7; tentative D call: TRBD2 (5 bases). Trimming shortened V by 3 bases and J by 4 bases, and 10 bases separated the two germline ends. The CDR3 is 12 amino acids. Germline CDR1 reads DFQATT; CDR2 reads SNEGSKA (reference sequence).

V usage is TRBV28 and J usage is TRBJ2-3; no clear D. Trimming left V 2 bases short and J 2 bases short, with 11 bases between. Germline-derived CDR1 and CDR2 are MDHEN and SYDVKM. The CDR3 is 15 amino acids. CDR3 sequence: CASSLTVRNTDTQYF. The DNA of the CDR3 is TGTGCCAGCAGTTTAACCGTCAGGAACACAGATACGCAGTATTTT.

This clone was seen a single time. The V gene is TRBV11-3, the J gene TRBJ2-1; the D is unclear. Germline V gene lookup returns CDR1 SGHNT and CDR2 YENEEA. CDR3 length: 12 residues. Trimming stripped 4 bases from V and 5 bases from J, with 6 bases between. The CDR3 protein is CASSSFNNEQFF. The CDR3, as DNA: TGTGCCAGCAGCTCGTTTAACAATGAGCAGTTCTTC.

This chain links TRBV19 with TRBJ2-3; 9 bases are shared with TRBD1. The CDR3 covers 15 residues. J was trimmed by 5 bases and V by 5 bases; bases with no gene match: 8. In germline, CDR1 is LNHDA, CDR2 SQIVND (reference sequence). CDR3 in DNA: TGTGCCAGTAGTGGGGGGACAGGGTATGAAGATACGCAGTATTTT. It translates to CASSGGTGYEDTQYF.

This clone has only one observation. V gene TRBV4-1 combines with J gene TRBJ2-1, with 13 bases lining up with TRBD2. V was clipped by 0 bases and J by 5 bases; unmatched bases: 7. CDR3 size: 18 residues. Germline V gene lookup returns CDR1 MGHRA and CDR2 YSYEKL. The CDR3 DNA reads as TGCGCCAGCAGCCAAGATCAAACTAGCGGGAGGGTACACAATGAGCAGTTCTTC. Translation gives CASSQDQTSGRVHNEQFF.

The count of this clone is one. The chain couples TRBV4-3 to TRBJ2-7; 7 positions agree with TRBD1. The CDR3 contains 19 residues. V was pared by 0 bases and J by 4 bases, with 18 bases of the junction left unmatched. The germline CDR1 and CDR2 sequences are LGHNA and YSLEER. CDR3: CASSQDFGTASLYSYEQYF. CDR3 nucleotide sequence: TGCGCCAGCAGCCAAGATTTCGGGACAGCTTCTTTGTACTCTTACGAGCAGTACTTC.

CDR3 DNA sequence: TGTGCCAGCAGCCAAGATATCGATGGTCGGGGACTAGTAACCGACGAGCAGTACTTC. It specifies CASSQDIDGRGLVTDEQYF. The chain links TRBV3-1 (or the pseudogene TRBV3-2) to TRBJ2-7, with 8 bases matching TRBD2. V trimming: 0 bases; J trimming: 5 bases; junction bases outside the gene matches: 18. The V gene's germline CDR1 is LGHDT and CDR2 YNNKEL (reference sequence). The CDR3 has 19 residues.

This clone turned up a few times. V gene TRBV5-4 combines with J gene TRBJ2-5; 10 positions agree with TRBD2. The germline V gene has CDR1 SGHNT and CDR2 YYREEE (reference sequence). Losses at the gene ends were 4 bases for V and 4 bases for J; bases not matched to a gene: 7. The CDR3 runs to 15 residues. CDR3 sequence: CASSALAGRGETQYF. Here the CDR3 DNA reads TGTGCCAGCAGCGCACTAGCGGGGAGGGGAGAGACCCAGTACTTC.

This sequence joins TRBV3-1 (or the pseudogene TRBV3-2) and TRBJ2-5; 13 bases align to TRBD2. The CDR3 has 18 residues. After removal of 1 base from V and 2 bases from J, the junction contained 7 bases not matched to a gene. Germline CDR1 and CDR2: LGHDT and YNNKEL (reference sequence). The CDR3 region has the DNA TGTGCCAGCAGCCAAGTACTAGCGGGGGGGCCGGGGCAAGAGACCCAGTACTTC. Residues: CASSQVLAGGPGQETQYF.